The rows below give T cell receptor beta chains drawn from one sample of a study of T cells in Graves' hyperthyroidism and ophthalmopathy. TCRdb re-derived calls from the multiplex PCR reads in MiXCR, one entry per CDR3 protein. This sample has approximately 600,000 distinct CDR3 sequences, with 12% to 15% found just once. Sequencing used blood. Source of these receptors: a woman under 30 with Graves' ophthalmopathy. The CDR3 runs from the conserved cysteine through the conserved F or W. The D gene is left open where the match is weak. The size of a clone is reported for some rows only, either as once, few or many, or as a class for expanded clones.

v_gene	d_gene	abundance	j_gene	CDR3nt	CDR3aa
TRBV11-3	TRBD1	many	TRBJ2-3	TGTGCCAGCAGACCGCGGACAGGGTCGGCAGATACGCAGTATTTT	CASRPRTGSADTQYF
TRBV6-1	.	many	TRBJ2-7	TGTGCCAGCATTCCTGGGACGCGAGGCGAGCAGTACTTC	CASIPGTRGEQYF
TRBV2	TRBD1	once	TRBJ2-3	TGTGCCAGCAGTGGGAGGACAGGGTTCACAGATACGCAGTATTTT	CASSGRTGFTDTQYF
TRBV7-2	.	.	TRBJ2-2	TGTGCCAGCAGCTTAATGAGCGGGACCGGGGAGCTGTTTTTT	CASSLMSGTGELFF
TRBV6-1	.	many	TRBJ2-7	TGTGCCAGCAGTCGGATACGGGACGTAGGCTCCTACGAGCAGTACTTC	CASSRIRDVGSYEQYF
TRBV30	TRBD1	few	TRBJ2-7	TGTGCCTGGAATTCCGGGACAGGGTTCGACGAGCAGTACTTC	CAWNSGTGFDEQYF
TRBV29-1	.	many	TRBJ1-1	TGCAGCGTGCGGACAGACCCTCGAGAGAACACTGAAGCTTTCTTT	CSVRTDPRENTEAFF
TRBV5-1	.	many	TRBJ2-1	TGCGCCAGCAGCCCCGGCAGGTACGGGACGGACTACAATGAGCAGTTCTTC	CASSPGRYGTDYNEQFF
TRBV27	.	many	TRBJ2-7	TGTGCCAGCAGTTTCTTGGTCGGAATCACCTACGAGCAGTACTTC	CASSFLVGITYEQYF
TRBV29-1	TRBD1	many	TRBJ2-7	TGCAGCGTTGGGGGGACAGGGAGCTCCTACGAGCAGTACTTC	CSVGGTGSSYEQYF
TRBV12-3/TRBV12-4	TRBD2	.	TRBJ2-6	TGTGCCAGCAGTCGGACTAGCGGGGGTGGGGCCAACGTCCTGACTTTC	CASSRTSGGGANVLTF
TRBV28	.	many	TRBJ2-1	TGTGCCAGCAGCCTAGGACGGACAAATGAGCAGTTCTTC	CASSLGRTNEQFF
TRBV5-1	.	.	TRBJ2-7	TGTGCCAGCTCAGACACCTTCTCCTACGAGCAGTACTTC	CASSDTFSYEQYF
TRBV3-1	TRBD2	.	TRBJ2-7	TGTGCCAGCAGCCCTTGGACTAGCGCCCACGAGCAGTACTTC	CASSPWTSAHEQYF
TRBV7-3	.	.	TRBJ2-3	TGTGCCAGCAGCTTAACTTGGGATGATACGCAGTATTTT	CASSLTWDDTQYF
TRBV20-1	TRBD1	many	TRBJ2-2	TGCAGTGCTAGAAGATCCGGGACAGCGAACACCGGGGAGCTGTTTTTT	CSARRSGTANTGELFF
TRBV11-2	.	.	TRBJ2-2	TGTGCCAGCAGCCCCACTAGCCCCCACACCGGGGAGCTGTTTTTT	CASSPTSPHTGELFF
TRBV27	TRBD1	many	TRBJ2-7	TGTGCCAGCAGCCAAATCATGGGACAGGGCGAGCGCGAGCAGTACTTC	CASSQIMGQGEREQYF
TRBV19	TRBD1	few	TRBJ1-5	TGTGCCAGTAGCAGGGGGAAGGGCAATCAGCCCCAGCATTTT	CASSRGKGNQPQHF
TRBV10-3	TRBD2	many	TRBJ2-2	TGTGCCATCAGTGAGTCGATATACCCCCGCCGGGAGGCGGTCGGGGAGCTGTTTTTT	CAISESIYPRREAVGELFF
TRBV20-1	.	many	TRBJ1-2	TGCAGTGCTCCCCTCTATGGCTACACCTTC	CSAPLYGYTF
TRBV24-1	.	few	TRBJ2-2	TGTGCCACCAGGGGTTTGTCCGGGGAGCTGTTTTTT	CATRGLSGELFF
TRBV20-1	.	many	TRBJ2-3	TGCAGTCCCAGGCCAGGGCCCACAGATACGCAGTATTTT	CSPRPGPTDTQYF